The next 32 T cell receptor beta chains were all read from a single sample in a study of CD8+CD57+ T cells in acquired aplastic anemia (dated by TCRdb to the late 2010s). Expansion of CD8+CD57+ cells had been shown by flow cytometry in the patients chosen for sequencing. The sample was run on an Illumina HiSeq 2000. TCR beta VDJ combination and CDR3 sequence profiling used genomic DNA as the template. TCRdb itself trimmed the public reads at Q25 with fastp, ran MiXCR and retained productive beta chains. Every CDR3 protein is listed once, alongside the most common genes and DNA of its rows. Within this sample are 150,000 to 200,000 distinct CDR3 sequences, with roughly half of them counted one time only. Approximately 9.4% of the sample rests with the top ten. Sequenced input: sorted CD4+, CD8+, or CD8+CD57+ T cells (not recorded which) from PBMCs. The receptor source for this set is a human donor with aplastic anemia.

The V and J genes are TRBV11-2 and TRBJ1-2, with D maybe TRBD1 (5 bases). Germline CDR1 SGHAT, CDR2 FQNNGV. Trimming left V 1 base short and J 3 bases short, with 18 bases between. The CDR3 contains 17 residues. The CDR3 nucleotides read TGTGCCAGCAGCTTAGGCTCAACAGGCGCCCAATACTATGGCTACACCTTC. Translated, it gives CASSLGSTGAQYYGYTF. Full variable domain (missing parts from reference TRBV11-2 and TRBJ1-2): EAGVAQSPRYKIIEKRQSVAFWCNPISGHATLYWYQQILGQGPKLLIQFQNNGVVDDSQLPKDRFSAERLKGVDSTLKIQPAKLEDSAVYLCASSLGSTGAQYYGYTFGSGTRLTVV.

The chain carries TRBV29-1 and TRBJ2-5; D tentatively reads TRBD1 or TRBD2 (5 bases each). Trimming cost V 4 bases and J 5 bases, with 11 bases left between them. The CDR3 contains 12 residues. The germline V gene encodes CDR1 SQVTM and CDR2 ANQGSEA. The CDR3 DNA sequence: TGCAGCGTTGTTGGGTGGGGGGAGACCCAGTACTTC. This codes for CSVVGWGETQYF.

This clonotype occurred many times. This rearrangement joins TRBV6-2 or TRBV6-3 to TRBJ2-3, with no clear D. Trimming took off 2 bases at V and 4 bases at J, with 4 bases between the two ends. CDR1 and CDR2 (germline): MNHEY, SVGEGT. This CDR3 region has 12 residues. CDR3 amino acids: CASSYRADTQYF. The CDR3 DNA sequence: TGTGCCAGCAGTTACCGGGCAGATACGCAGTATTTT.

This clonotype was seen ten or more times. This rearrangement joins TRBV5-1 to TRBJ2-1, with a possible D match to TRBD1 (5 bases). V was trimmed by 5 bases and J by 10 bases, leaving 13 bases between them. Germline CDR1 and CDR2: SGHRS and YFSETQ. The CDR3 contains 12 residues. CDR3 loop: CASRSTGGEQFF. DNA for the CDR3: TGCGCCAGCAGATCCACAGGTGGGGAGCAGTTCTTC.

The V call is TRBV6-5, the J call TRBJ1-5; D remains unclear. This CDR3 has 13 amino acids. Trimming removed 2 bases at V and 4 bases at J, with 6 bases between. Looked up from germline, CDR1 is MNHEY and CDR2 is SVGAGI. The CDR3 reads CASSYGVNQPQHF. DNA of the CDR3: TGTGCCAGCAGTTACGGGGTTAATCAGCCCCAGCATTTT.

As regards this clonotype: Mismatch with germline at one junction end may stem from a read error. The V gene is TRBV12-3 or TRBV12-4, the J gene TRBJ2-6, with D maybe TRBD2 (6 bases). This CDR3 contains 15 residues. CDR3 nucleotide sequence: TGTGCCAGCAGCTTAGGGGAGGCTGGGGCCAACGTCCTGACTTTC. As protein: CASSLGEAGANVLTF.

The chain combines TRBV4-2 with TRBJ1-5; D gene ambiguous. The CDR3 is 16 amino acids. Germline V lookup: CDR1 LGHNA, CDR2 YNFKEQ. The V gene lost 4 bases and the J gene lost 0 bases, with 13 bases spanning the gap. CDR3 bases: TGTGCCAGCAGCCCTATTGGTTTTACTAGCAATCAGCCCCAGCATTTT. The encoded protein is CASSPIGFTSNQPQHF.

This clonotype was detected ten times or more. The chain is built from TRBV5-4 and TRBJ2-5; D unresolved. The CDR3 runs 13 residues. The germline V gene encodes CDR1 SGHNT and CDR2 YYREEE (reference sequence). Trimming left V 2 bases short and J 5 bases short, with 10 bases between. The CDR3 loop reads CASSFRGEETQYF. CDR3 sequence (DNA): TGTGCCAGCAGCTTTCGAGGAGAGGAGACCCAGTACTTC.

J is TRBJ2-5 and V is TRBV2, with D possibly matching TRBD2 (6 bases). Germline CDR1 reads SNHLY; CDR2 reads FYNNEI. CDR3 length: 13 amino acids. With 4 bases removed from V and 11 bases from J, the gap between germline ends came to 17 bases. As DNA, the CDR3 is TGTGCCAGCAGTGTGAGTACGGGAGTGTCTCAGTACTTC. It codes for CASSVSTGVSQYF.

With regard to this clonotype: The junction departs from germline at one end; a sequencing error may be responsible. The chain has TRBV10-3 and TRBJ2-5; TRBD2 matches at 8 bases. This CDR3 comprises 16 residues. The V gene's germline CDR1 is ENHRY and CDR2 SYGVKD. The CDR3 loop reads CATSERAGGNKETQYF. DNA for the CDR3: TGTGCCACCAGTGAAAGGGCGGGGGGCAATAAAGAGACCCAGTACTTC.

This clonotype showed up many times. V gene TRBV20-1 combines with J gene TRBJ2-7, with 9 bases matching TRBD1. This CDR3 is built from 14 residues. V dropped 5 bases and J dropped 0; count of bases not matched to a gene: 5. CDR1 DFQATT and CDR2 SNEGSKA come from the germline V gene (reference sequence). The CDR3 reads CSAGKTGGSYEQYF. The CDR3 nucleotides are TGCAGTGCTGGGAAGACAGGGGGCTCCTACGAGCAGTACTTC.

The gene calls are TRBV5-1 and TRBJ2-1; maybe TRBD1 (5 bases). Germline V gene lookup returns CDR1 SGHRS and CDR2 YFSETQ. The CDR3 contains 12 residues. V was clipped by 2 bases and J by 8 bases, with 8 bases between them. The CDR3 spells CASSFWGDEQFF. The CDR3 DNA reads as TGCGCCAGCAGCTTCTGGGGCGATGAGCAGTTCTTC.

The chain combines TRBV5-6 with TRBJ2-1, with 12 bases fitting TRBD2. The CDR3 sequence is 14 residues long. CDR1 is SGHDT and CDR2 is YYEEEE in the germline V gene. V shed 9 bases, J shed 3 bases, and the junction held 4 bases outside the gene matches. CDR3 sequence (DNA): TGTGCCACCAAGACTAGCGGGAGCTACAATGAGCAGTTCTTC. Translating it yields CATKTSGSYNEQFF.

Points on this clonotype: A much larger clone lies one base from this, so it may be a read error. This sequence joins TRBV30 and TRBJ2-7; 11 bases align to TRBD1. This CDR3 spans 14 amino acids. Germline CDR1 is GTSNPN and CDR2 is SVGIG (reference sequence). Written as DNA, the CDR3 is TGTGCCTGCACCGGACAGGGGGCTTCCTACGGGCAGTACTTC. It specifies CACTGQGASYGQYF.

This clonotype was seen repeatedly, ten times or more. The chain joins TRBV5-1 to TRBJ1-6, with 7 bases lining up with TRBD1. The junction had 8 bases not matched to a gene; V was cut back by 4 bases and J by 7 bases. Germline V CDR1 and CDR2: SGHRS, YFSETQ. This CDR3 has 15 residues. The DNA for the CDR3 is TGCGCCAGCAGCCCCCAGGGGGGTAGGAATTCACCCCTCCACTTT. This translates into CASSPQGGRNSPLHF.

In this sample, this clonotype turned up a few times. The gene calls are TRBV7-2 and TRBJ2-7, with TRBD1 identical over 7 bases. Germline CDR1 is SGHTA and CDR2 is FQGNSA. The trim removed 0 bases at V and 2 bases at J, leaving 1 base unmatched. CDR3 length equals 14 residues. The DNA of the CDR3 is TGTGCCAGCAGCTTAGCCGGGACAGCCTACGAGCAGTACTTC. It is translated as CASSLAGTAYEQYF.

The V gene is TRBV15, the J gene TRBJ2-7; D unresolved. The V and J ends lost 3 bases and 3 bases respectively, with 24 bases between them. The CDR3 runs 18 residues. The germline V gene has CDR1 LNHNV and CDR2 YYDKDF (reference sequence). As DNA, the CDR3 is TGTGCCACCAGCAGGGTAGGACCGACTGGGGTCATTTTCTACGAGCAGTACTTC. Amino acid sequence: CATSRVGPTGVIFYEQYF.

The V and J genes are TRBV10-3 and TRBJ1-2; 7 nucleotides match TRBD1. The V segment lost 2 bases and the J segment 8 bases; nucleotides outside the gene matches: 8. The CDR3 is 14 amino acids. Germline CDR1 ENHRY, CDR2 SYGVKD. The DNA for the CDR3 is TGTGCCATCAGTGAGACCGACAGGGTTGAAGGCTACACCTTC. Encoded protein: CAISETDRVEGYTF.

The chain carries TRBV5-1 and TRBJ1-1, with TRBD1 matching 7 bases. Germline V CDR1 and CDR2: SGHRS, YFSETQ. V shed 8 bases, J shed 5 bases, and the junction held 12 bases outside the gene matches. This CDR3 is built from 14 residues. As DNA, the CDR3 is TGCGCCAGTAGTATCAGGGGGGGCGAAACTGAAGCTTTCTTT. It translates to CASSIRGGETEAFF. Full variable domain (missing parts from reference TRBV5-1 and TRBJ1-1): KAGVTQTPRYLIKTRGQQVTLSCSPISGHRSVSWYQQTPGQGLQFLFEYFSETQRNKGNFPGRFSGRQFSNSRSEMNVSTLELGDSALYLCASSIRGGETEAFFGQGTRLTVV.

This clonotype has ten or more counts. The chain couples TRBV19 to TRBJ1-6; 7 positions match TRBD1. The CDR3 runs to 15 residues. Germline V gives CDR1 LNHDA, CDR2 SQIVND (reference sequence). V dropped 7 bases and J dropped 10; count of bases not matched to a gene: 13. The CDR3 protein is CASTLAGRGGSPLHF. The CDR3 bases are TGTGCCAGTACTCTCGCCGGCAGGGGGGGATCACCCCTCCACTTT.

This clonotype was recorded many times. V and J are TRBV25-1 and TRBJ1-1; 10 bases align to TRBD1. Germline CDR1 and CDR2: MGHDK and SYGVNS. J lost 5 bases, V lost 4 bases, and 4 bases had no gene match. CDR3 length equals 14 residues. The CDR3 spells CASSGDRGRTEAFF. CDR3 bases: TGTGCCAGCAGTGGGGACAGGGGCCGGACTGAAGCTTTCTTT. Supplemented by reference TRBV25-1 and TRBJ1-1, the full variable domain reads EADIYQTPRYLVIGTGKKITLECSQTMGHDKMYWYQQDPGMELHLIHYSYGVNSTEKGDLSSESTVSRIRTEHFPLTLESARPSHTSQYLCASSGDRGRTEAFFGQGTRLTVV.

This chain joins TRBV29-1 and TRBJ2-1; D remains ambiguous. The CDR3 runs to 14 residues. V lost 6 bases and J lost 1, with 13 bases in between. The germline gives CDR1 SQVTM, CDR2 ANQGSEA. CDR3 loop: CSVPSLRSYNEQFF. The CDR3, as DNA: TGCAGCGTGCCCAGTCTAAGATCCTACAATGAGCAGTTCTTC.

This clonotype was picked up many times. The CDR3: CASSLRAGDYLYGYTF. Written as DNA, the CDR3 is TGCGCCAGCAGCTTGAGAGCAGGGGATTATCTATATGGCTACACCTTC. The genes are TRBV5-1 and TRBJ1-2; D may be TRBD1 (6 bases). Germline V CDR1 and CDR2: SGHRS, YFSETQ. V shed 1 base and J shed 5 bases, with 18 bases lying between them. CDR3 length: 16 amino acids.

This chain links TRBV18 with TRBJ1-2; possible D gene TRBD1, 6 bases. The CDR3 has 13 residues. Trimming left V 3 bases short and J 7 bases short, with 12 bases between. Germline V gene sequence: CDR1 KGHSH, CDR2 LQKENI. The CDR3 is CASSPETGFGYTF. The CDR3 nucleotides are TGTGCCAGCTCACCCGAAACAGGGTTTGGCTACACCTTC.

The chain has TRBV29-1 and TRBJ2-5, with D tentatively TRBD1 (6 bases). This CDR3 spans 10 amino acids. The germline gives CDR1 SQVTM, CDR2 ANQGSEA. Deletions cut 6 bases from V and 11 bases from J, with 13 bases between. CDR3 coding DNA: TGCAGCGTCCCCCCACAGGGACAGTACTTC. This encodes CSVPPQGQYF.

V is TRBV4-3 and J is TRBJ1-6, with a weak D call TRBD1 (5 bases). The V and J ends lost 0 bases and 7 bases respectively, with 19 bases between them. The CDR3 runs to 18 residues. Germline CDR1 reads LGHNA; CDR2 reads YSLEER. The CDR3 sequence: CASSQDFPLTGGNSPLHF. The CDR3 nucleotides are TGCGCCAGCAGCCAAGACTTTCCGTTAACAGGAGGAAATTCACCCCTCCACTTT.

J is TRBJ1-2 and V is TRBV29-1, with 9 bases identical to TRBD1. Germline CDR1 SQVTM, CDR2 ANQGSEA. Germline trimming cut 6 bases from V and 6 bases from J; bases unmatched to any gene: 5. The CDR3 totals 12 residues. The CDR3 protein is CSVRTGDNGYTF. The CDR3 region has the DNA TGCAGCGTACGGACAGGGGATAATGGCTACACCTTC. The full variable domain, with the rest looked up from reference TRBV29-1 and TRBJ1-2, is SAVISQKPSRDICQRGTSLTIQCQVDSQVTMMFWYRQQPGQSLTLIATANQGSEATYESGFVIDKFPISRPNLTFSTLTVSNMSPEDSSIYLCSVRTGDNGYTFGSGTRLTVV.

The chain links TRBV10-3 to TRBJ2-7; 8 bases align to TRBD1. The V gene end was trimmed by 4 bases and the J gene end by 7 bases; junction bases not matched to a gene: 12. Looked up from germline, CDR1 is ENHRY and CDR2 is SYGVKD. This CDR3 is 15 amino acids long. In DNA, the CDR3 is TGTGCCATCAGTGGGCCGGACAGGGCCTTACGAGAGCAGTACTTC. Protein: CAISGPDRALREQYF.

This chain uses TRBV7-8 with TRBJ2-5; D tentatively reads TRBD1 or TRBD2 (5 bases each). V was pared by 5 bases and J by 1 base, with 17 bases between. CDR1 SGHVS and CDR2 FQNEAQ come from the germline V gene. This CDR3 region has 16 residues. CDR3 in amino acids: CASSLNTGAGQETQYF. The DNA of the CDR3 is TGTGCCAGCAGCCTAAACACCGGGGCGGGCCAAGAGACCCAGTACTTC.

Ten or more counts support this clonotype. The chain is built from TRBV20-1 and TRBJ2-1, with no clear D. The CDR3 spans 14 residues. CDR1 DFQATT and CDR2 SNEGSKA come from the germline V gene (reference sequence). Trimming took 3 bases from V and 0 from J, leaving 9 bases between them. The CDR3 sequence: CSASLPSSYNEQFF. Here the CDR3 DNA reads TGCAGTGCTAGTCTTCCTAGCTCCTACAATGAGCAGTTCTTC.

This sequence joins TRBV19 and TRBJ2-3; no clear D. V was clipped by 3 bases and J by 0 bases, with 7 bases between them. This CDR3 contains 14 residues. Germline CDR1 LNHDA, CDR2 SQIVND (reference sequence). CDR3 sequence (DNA): TGTGCCAGTAGTATCTCCCTGAGCACAGATACGCAGTATTTT. Its translation: CASSISLSTDTQYF.

This clonotype has more than one count but fewer than ten. The CDR3 spells CASSQVRDSYEQYF. The CDR3 nucleotides read TGTGCCAGCAGCCAAGTCAGGGACTCCTACGAGCAGTACTTC. This chain links TRBV3-1 with TRBJ2-7; tentative D call: TRBD1 (5 bases). The V and J ends lost 1 base and 0 bases respectively, with 7 bases between them. The CDR3 has 14 amino acids. CDR1 and CDR2 (germline): LGHDT, YNNKEL (reference sequence).